What follows are 22 T cell receptor beta chains derived from one specimen sequenced in a study of blood T cell repertoires in COVID-19. Profiling relied on immunoSEQ multiplex PCR, and the TCRdb table lists in-frame clones only, not all of them. The repertoire holds about 140,000 clones, with approximately 84% as singletons. Sequences were obtained from peripheral blood. These receptors were obtained from an elderly woman in a cohort sampled during active or convalescent COVID-19.

This chain joins TRBV5-1 and TRBJ2-5; 10 bases map to TRBD2. CDR1 and CDR2 (germline): SGHRS, YFSETQ. The ends lost 3 bases at V and 0 bases at J; junction bases unmatched: 5. CDR3 size: 16 residues. CDR3: CASSSGLAAYQETQYF. CDR3 bases: TGCGCCAGCAGCTCTGGACTAGCGGCGTACCAAGAGACCCAGTACTTC.

The chain has TRBV5-1 and TRBJ1-2; 7 bases match TRBD1. The V and J ends lost 4 bases and 0 bases, in that order; junction bases with no gene match: 6. This CDR3 is built from 15 residues. Looked up from germline, CDR1 is SGHRS and CDR2 is YFSETQ. The CDR3 here is CASSRSGTANYGYTF. The CDR3 DNA reads TGCGCCAGCAGCCGGTCCGGGACAGCTAACTATGGCTACACCTTC.

The chain joins TRBV5-1 to TRBJ2-2; D is possibly TRBD2 (5 bases). The CDR3 contains 13 residues. Between the trimmed V and J ends, which lost 4 bases and 3 bases, there was a span of 7 bases. Germline V gene data show CDR1 as SGHRS and CDR2 as YFSETQ. The CDR3 DNA reads as TGCGCCAGCAGCGTCGGGGACACCGGGGAGCTGTTTTTT. Encoded protein: CASSVGDTGELFF. The whole variable domain, filled in from reference TRBV5-1 and TRBJ2-2, reads KAGVTQTPRYLIKTRGQQVTLSCSPISGHRSVSWYQQTPGQGLQFLFEYFSETQRNKGNFPGRFSGRQFSNSRSEMNVSTLELGDSALYLCASSVGDTGELFFGEGSRLTVL.

The chain employs TRBV9 and TRBJ1-1, with D possibly being TRBD1 (5 bases). The germline gives CDR1 SGDLS, CDR2 YYNGEE. This CDR3 is built from 13 residues. V lost 3 bases and J lost 5, with 11 bases in between. This chain's CDR3 is CASSGGQRTEAFF. The CDR3 DNA reads as TGTGCCAGCAGCGGGGGCCAGCGAACTGAAGCTTTCTTT.

The J gene is TRBJ2-4, the V gene TRBV9; 9 bases are shared with TRBD2. The CDR3 loop spans 17 amino acids. V was pared by 0 bases and J by 4 bases, with 8 bases of the junction left unmatched. From germline, CDR1 is SGDLS and CDR2 YYNGEE. The CDR3 is CASSVGPRGRGKNIQYF. The CDR3 nucleotides read TGTGCCAGCAGCGTAGGCCCACGCGGGAGGGGGAAAAACATTCAGTACTTC. Together with reference TRBV9 and TRBJ2-4, the CDR3 gives the full variable domain: DSGVTQTPKHLITATGQRVTLRCSPRSGDLSVYWYQQSLDQGLQFLIQYYNGEERAKGNILERFSAQQFPDLHSELNLSSLELGDSALYFCASSVGPRGRGKNIQYFGAGTRLSVL.

This clone was detected only once. The chain is built from TRBV19 and TRBJ2-3; D uncertain. The CDR3 has 13 residues. From germline, CDR1 is LNHDA and CDR2 SQIVND (reference sequence). The ends were cut back, 5 bases at V and 6 bases at J, with 12 bases in the middle. CDR3 region: CASSGPRRDTQYF. CDR3 coding DNA: TGTGCCAGTAGTGGGCCTCGAAGGGATACGCAGTATTTT.

The chain recombines TRBV11-3 with TRBJ1-1; TRBD1 matches at 7 bases. With V trimmed by 2 bases and J by 1 base, 1 base remained unmatched. Germline V gene sequence: CDR1 SGHNT, CDR2 YENEEA. This CDR3 is 14 amino acids long. CDR3 sequence (DNA): TGTGCCAGCAGCTTACAGGGGGAGAACACTGAAGCTTTCTTT. Amino acids: CASSLQGENTEAFF.

The V call is TRBV7-2, the J call TRBJ1-4, with D tentatively TRBD1 (5 bases). V lost 1 base, J lost 2 bases, and 11 bases lay in between. Per the germline V gene, CDR1 is SGHTA and CDR2 is FQGNSA. This CDR3 is 16 amino acids long. In DNA, the CDR3 is TGTGCCAGCAGCTTAGGTTACGGGGGGACTAATGAAAAACTGTTTTTT. It codes for CASSLGYGGTNEKLFF.

The chain has TRBV7-3 and TRBJ2-2; 8 bases match TRBD2. The CDR3 length is 15 residues. V was pared by 5 bases and J by 6 bases, with 8 bases of the junction left unmatched. From germline, CDR1 is SGHTA and CDR2 FQGTGA. DNA for the CDR3: TGTGCCAGCAGCAACACCCTCGGGGGGGCCGGGGAGCTGTTTTTT. This translates into CASSNTLGGAGELFF. Complete variable domain (other parts from reference TRBV7-3 and TRBJ2-2): GAGVSQTPSNKVTEKGKYVELRCDPISGHTALYWYRQSLGQGPEFLIYFQGTGAADDSGLPNDRFFAVRPEGSVSTLKIQRTERGDSAVYLCASSNTLGGAGELFFGEGSRLTVL.

There are a few counts of this clone. V gene TRBV7-8 combines with J gene TRBJ1-3; a weak D match, TRBD1 (6 bases). This CDR3 has 15 residues. Germline V CDR1 and CDR2: SGHVS, FQNEAQ. With 2 bases removed from V and 2 bases from J, the gap between germline ends came to 10 bases. The CDR3 spells CASSLQYRAGNTIYF. CDR3 bases: TGTGCCAGCAGCTTACAGTACAGGGCTGGAAACACCATATATTTT.

The genes are TRBV5-1 and TRBJ2-6; TRBD2 is a possible D gene (5 bases). Germline V lookup: CDR1 SGHRS, CDR2 YFSETQ. Trimming removed 9 bases at V and 2 bases at J, with 12 bases between. This CDR3 has 14 residues. CDR3 sequence (DNA): TGCGCCACCAGAGAGGGCGCTGGGGCCAACGTCCTGACTTTC. Protein product: CATREGAGANVLTF.

The chain carries TRBV28 and TRBJ1-2, with 8 bases fitting TRBD1. V trimming: 2 bases; J trimming: 7 bases; junction bases outside the gene matches: 15. CDR1 and CDR2 from the germline V gene are MDHEN and SYDVKM. CDR3 length: 17 amino acids. Written as DNA, the CDR3 is TGTGCCAGCAGTTTACTTCAGGGGGCAAGGGTGTCGCGTGGCTACACCTTC. Its translation: CASSLLQGARVSRGYTF.

This rearrangement joins TRBV9 to TRBJ2-3, with D perhaps matching TRBD2 (6 bases). This CDR3 is 15 amino acids long. Trimming removed 2 bases at V and 2 bases at J, with 12 bases between. The germline V gene has CDR1 SGDLS and CDR2 YYNGEE. The CDR3 region is CASSVASAYTDTQYF. CDR3 in DNA: TGTGCCAGCAGCGTGGCTAGCGCGTACACAGATACGCAGTATTTT.

The CDR3 DNA reads as TGTGCCAGCAGCCTTAACAGGGCTGGCGGGGAGCTGTTTTTT. This gives the protein CASSLNRAGGELFF. The rearrangement joins TRBV11-2 to TRBJ2-2, with D perhaps TRBD1 (6 bases). CDR1 is SGHAT, CDR2 FQNNGV, per germline. Trimming pared 5 bases from V and 7 bases from J, leaving 14 bases between. The CDR3 loop spans 14 amino acids.

The rearrangement joins TRBV28 to TRBJ2-3; a possible D gene is TRBD2 (5 bases). The V and J ends lost 6 bases and 6 bases respectively, with 22 bases between them. Germline V lookup: CDR1 MDHEN, CDR2 SYDVKM. CDR3 size: 16 residues. The CDR3 DNA follows: TGTGCCAGCAGCTCCCCTAGCCTCCTCACGCGGGATACGCAGTATTTT. Amino acid sequence: CASSSPSLLTRDTQYF.

The genes are TRBV9 and TRBJ2-7; the match to TRBD2 covers 8 bases. This CDR3 spans 16 amino acids. Trimming took 0 bases from V and 1 from J; bases not matched to a gene: 6. Per germline, CDR1 SGDLS and CDR2 YYNGEE. CDR3 protein: CASSVDGGAGSYEQYF. The CDR3, as DNA: TGTGCCAGCAGCGTAGACGGGGGGGCCGGTTCCTACGAGCAGTACTTC.

The V call is TRBV30, the J call TRBJ1-2, with a weak D call TRBD1 (6 bases). CDR1 GTSNPN and CDR2 SVGIG come from the germline V gene (reference sequence). CDR3 length: 12 amino acids. Trimming pared 2 bases from V and 8 bases from J, leaving 12 bases between. CDR3 region: CAWSRQDKGYTF. CDR3 bases: TGTGCCTGGAGTAGACAGGATAAGGGCTACACCTTC.

The rearrangement links TRBV19 to TRBJ1-5; TRBD1 matches 9 bases. The CDR3 is made up of 14 amino acids. Trimming took 5 bases from V and 5 from J; bases not matched to a gene: 4. In germline, CDR1 is LNHDA, CDR2 SQIVND (reference sequence). In nucleotides, the CDR3 is TGTGCCAGTAGTCCATGGACAGGGGATCAGCCCCAGCATTTT. This encodes CASSPWTGDQPQHF. Supplemented by reference TRBV19 and TRBJ1-5, the full variable domain reads DGGITQSPKYLFRKEGQNVTLSCEQNLNHDAMYWYRQDPGQGLRLIYYSQIVNDFQKGDIAEGYSVSREKKESFPLTVTSAQKNPTAFYLCASSPWTGDQPQHFGDGTRLSIL.

On this clone: Other DNA sequences in this specimen translate into the identical CDR3. The chain recombines TRBV5-1 with TRBJ1-2; 9 bases match TRBD1. The CDR3 runs 14 residues. V trimming: 3 bases; J trimming: 2 bases; junction bases outside the gene matches: 2. Germline assignment: CDR1 SGHRS and CDR2 YFSETQ. The CDR3 sequence is CASSSGQGNYGYTF. In nucleotides, the CDR3 is TGCGCCAGCAGCTCCGGACAGGGGAACTATGGCTACACCTTC.

This clone was seen more than once but under ten times. The genes are TRBV19 and TRBJ1-1; 7 bases match TRBD1. J was trimmed by 2 bases and V by 0 bases; bases with no gene match: 3. This CDR3 is built from 15 residues. The germline gives CDR1 LNHDA, CDR2 SQIVND (reference sequence). The CDR3: CASSIDRTGNTEAFF. CDR3 sequence (DNA): TGTGCCAGTAGTATAGACCGGACAGGTAACACTGAAGCTTTCTTT.

This sequence joins TRBV5-8 and TRBJ1-5; maybe TRBD1 (5 bases). The CDR3 runs to 18 residues. V was cut by 0 bases and J by 0 bases, with 16 bases left in between. Per the germline V gene, CDR1 is SGHTS and CDR2 is YDEGEE. The CDR3 bases are TGTGCCAGCAGCTTGGACAGGCCTTTGCTGTATAGCAATCAGCCCCAGCATTTT. Protein: CASSLDRPLLYSNQPQHF.

The chain uses TRBV9 and TRBJ1-6; 7 nucleotides match TRBD1. The germline V gene encodes CDR1 SGDLS and CDR2 YYNGEE. The junction had 8 bases not matched to a gene; V was cut back by 5 bases and J by 6 bases. This CDR3 spans 15 amino acids. The CDR3 is CASSGEGALNSPLHF. In nucleotides, the CDR3 is TGTGCCAGCAGTGGAGAGGGGGCTCTTAATTCACCCCTCCACTTT. Filled out from reference TRBV9 and TRBJ1-6, the complete variable domain reads DSGVTQTPKHLITATGQRVTLRCSPRSGDLSVYWYQQSLDQGLQFLIQYYNGEERAKGNILERFSAQQFPDLHSELNLSSLELGDSALYFCASSGEGALNSPLHFGNGTRLTVT.